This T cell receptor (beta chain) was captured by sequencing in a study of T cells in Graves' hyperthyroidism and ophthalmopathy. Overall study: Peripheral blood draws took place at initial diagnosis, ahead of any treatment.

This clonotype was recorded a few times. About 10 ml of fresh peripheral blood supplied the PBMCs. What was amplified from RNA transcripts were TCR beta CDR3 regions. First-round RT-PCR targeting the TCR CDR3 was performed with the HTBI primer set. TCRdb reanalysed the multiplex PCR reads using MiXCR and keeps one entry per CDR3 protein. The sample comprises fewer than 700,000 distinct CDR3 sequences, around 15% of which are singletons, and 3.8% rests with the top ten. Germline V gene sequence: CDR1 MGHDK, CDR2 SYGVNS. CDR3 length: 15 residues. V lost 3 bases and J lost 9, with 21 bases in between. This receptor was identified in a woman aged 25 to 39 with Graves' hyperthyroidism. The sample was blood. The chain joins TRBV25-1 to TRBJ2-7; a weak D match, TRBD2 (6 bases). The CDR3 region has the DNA TGTGCCAGCAGTGAGGTCGGCGGGGTGGGAAGACTGCAGTACTTC. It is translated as CASSEVGGVGRLQYF.